Here is one TCR beta chain with its context. The data originate from a study of blood T cell repertoires in COVID-19. Study as a whole: Acute and convalescent COVID-19 samples came from the United States, Italy and Spain. The analysed material was cDNA or gDNA that came from T cells, B-cell-depleted T cells, or PBMCs.

The CDR3 sequence is 15 residues long. Trimming stripped 3 bases from V and 5 bases from J, with 13 bases between. The V gene's germline CDR1 is MNHNS and CDR2 SASEGT. In the authors' workflow: Reference gene primer amplification yielded estimated nucleated cell counts. Repertoires were generated with immunoSEQ multiplex PCR, while TCRdb's copy carries only in-frame clones and drops some. The V and J calls and clone size are taken from that table; D and trimming were inferred from the DNA. This sample has more than 90,000 clones, with over 75% found just once. This chain uses TRBV6-1 with TRBJ1-4; unclear D gene. The receptor comes from a man aged 45-65 years with acute or convalescent COVID-19. Sequenced: peripheral blood. CDR3 sequence: CASSDKGEPNEKLFF. In nucleotides, the CDR3 is TGTGCCAGCAGTGATAAAGGAGAGCCGAATGAAAAACTGTTTTTT.